This T cell receptor (beta chain) was retrieved from a study of CD8+ T cells in alopecia areata. Study results and caveats: It was observed that many expanded lesional clones persisted in scalp and blood during tofacitinib.

This clone occurred a few times. What it recognizes is unknown. Treatment specified: oral pan-JAK inhibitor, 5-10 mg twice daily. The sequencing template was cDNA reverse transcribed from extracted RNA. Assay: immunoSEQ multiplex PCR; the TCRdb copy retains only in-frame clones and omits some. The sample comprises about 180,000 clones, roughly 50% of which are singletons, and roughly 10% rests with the top ten. The CDR3 runs to 12 residues. V was clipped by 6 bases and J by 5 bases, with 13 bases between them. The germline gives CDR1 SQVTM, CDR2 ANQGSEA. The sequences come from CD8+ T cells sorted from blood, collected at week 24, from a patient treated with tofacitinib. The J gene is TRBJ1-2, the V gene TRBV29-1, with D unresolved. The receptor's source is a human donor with alopecia areata. The CDR3 loop is CSVVTTEYGYTF. The CDR3 DNA is TGCAGCGTAGTGACGACTGAGTATGGCTACACCTTC.